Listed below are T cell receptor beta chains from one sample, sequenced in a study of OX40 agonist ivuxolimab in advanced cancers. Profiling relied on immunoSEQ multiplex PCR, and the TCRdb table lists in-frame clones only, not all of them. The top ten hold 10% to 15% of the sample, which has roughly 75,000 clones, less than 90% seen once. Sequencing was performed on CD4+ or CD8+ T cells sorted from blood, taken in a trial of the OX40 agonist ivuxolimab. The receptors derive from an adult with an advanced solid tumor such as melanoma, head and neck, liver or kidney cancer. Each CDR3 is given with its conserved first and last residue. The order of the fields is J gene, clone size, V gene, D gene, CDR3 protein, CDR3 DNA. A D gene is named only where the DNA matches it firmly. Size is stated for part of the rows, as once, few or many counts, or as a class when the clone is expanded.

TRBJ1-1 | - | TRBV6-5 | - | CASRTPPGGTEAFF | TGTGCCAGCAGGACCCCCCCCGGGGGCACTGAAGCTTTCTTT
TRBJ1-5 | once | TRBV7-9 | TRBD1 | CASSPSNDRDHNQPQHF | TGTGCCAGCAGCCCGTCCAACGACAGGGACCACAATCAGCCCCAGCATTTT
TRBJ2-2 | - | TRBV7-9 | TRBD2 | CASSLAGNTGELFF | TGTGCCAGCAGTCTAGCGGGAAACACCGGGGAGCTGTTTTTT
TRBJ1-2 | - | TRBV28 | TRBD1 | CASIGGRGDDYGYTF | TGTGCCAGCATCGGCGGCAGGGGGGACGACTATGGCTACACCTTC
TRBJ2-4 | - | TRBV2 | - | CASSPNQGQPNIQYF | TGTGCCAGCAGCCCTAATCAGGGACAACCAAACATTCAGTACTTC
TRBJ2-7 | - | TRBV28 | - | CASSFRDKPWEQYF | TGTGCCAGCAGTTTTCGGGACAAACCTTGGGAGCAGTACTTC
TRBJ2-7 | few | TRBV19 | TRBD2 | CASRVSGTSGEQYF | TGTGCCAGTAGGGTTTCCGGGACTAGCGGCGAGCAGTACTTC
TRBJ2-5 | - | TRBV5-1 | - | CASSLGGEETQYF | TGCGCCAGCAGCTTGGGGGGCGAAGAGACCCAGTACTTC
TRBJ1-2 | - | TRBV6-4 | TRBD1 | CASSPGQGAQYGYTF | TGTGCCAGCAGCCCCGGACAGGGGGCTCAATATGGCTACACCTTC
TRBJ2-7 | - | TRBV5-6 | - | CASSLSSYEQYF | TGTGCCAGCAGTCTGAGCTCCTACGAGCAGTACTTC
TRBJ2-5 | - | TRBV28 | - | CASRSQLQETQYF | TGTGCCAGCAGAAGCCAGCTCCAAGAGACCCAGTACTTC
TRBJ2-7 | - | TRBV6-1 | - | CASSEYGGEQYF | TGTGCCAGCAGTGAATACGGCGGTGAGCAGTACTTC
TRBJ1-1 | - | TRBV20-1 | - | CSVGAYTEAFF | TGCAGTGTGGGGGCTTACACTGAAGCTTTCTTT
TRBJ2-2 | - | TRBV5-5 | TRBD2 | CASSLDVAGATGELFF | TGTGCCAGCAGCTTGGATGTAGCGGGAGCTACCGGGGAGCTGTTTTTT
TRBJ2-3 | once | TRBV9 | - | CASSVWGSQSDTQYF | TGTGCCAGCAGCGTATGGGGATCCCAATCAGATACGCAGTATTTT
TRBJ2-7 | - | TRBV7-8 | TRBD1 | CASSLVPLDRAKGGEQYF | TGTGCCAGCAGCTTAGTTCCCCTTGACAGGGCGAAGGGTGGCGAGCAGTACTTC
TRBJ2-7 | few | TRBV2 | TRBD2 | CASSAENKLAGASYEQYF | TGTGCCAGCAGTGCCGAAAACAAACTAGCGGGGGCGTCCTACGAGCAGTACTTC
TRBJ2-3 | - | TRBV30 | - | CALNLGLGEHF | TGTGCCTTAAACCTAGGACTGGGGGAGCATTTT
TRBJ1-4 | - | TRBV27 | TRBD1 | CASSSPGTGQEKLFF | TGTGCCAGCAGCTCCCCCGGGACAGGGCAAGAAAAACTGTTTTTT
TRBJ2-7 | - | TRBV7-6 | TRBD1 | CASSGETGTYEQYF | TGTGCCAGCTCCGGGGAGACAGGGACCTACGAGCAGTACTTC
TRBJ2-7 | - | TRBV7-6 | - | CASSRGMGPYEQYF | TGTGCCAGCAGCCGGGGAATGGGGCCCTACGAGCAGTACTTC
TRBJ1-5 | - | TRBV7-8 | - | CASSINRASNQPQHF | TGTGCCAGCAGCATAAACAGGGCTAGCAATCAGCCCCAGCATTTT
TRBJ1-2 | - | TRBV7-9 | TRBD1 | CASSPWDRDGYTF | TGTGCCAGCAGCCCATGGGACAGGGATGGCTACACCTTC
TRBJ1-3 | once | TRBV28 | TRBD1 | CASSSWTGREGESRNTIYF | TGTGCCAGCAGTTCGTGGACAGGGAGAGAGGGGGAAAGTCGAAACACCATATATTTT
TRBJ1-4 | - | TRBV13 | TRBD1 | CASSPSGTGDEKLFF | TGTGCCAGCAGCCCCTCCGGGACAGGGGATGAAAAACTGTTTTTT
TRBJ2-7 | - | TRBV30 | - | CAWSVTGSSDEQYF | TGTGCCTGGAGTGTCACCGGGAGCAGCGACGAGCAGTACTTC
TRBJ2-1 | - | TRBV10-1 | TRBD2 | CASSPQREGHEQFF | TGCGCCAGCAGTCCCCAGCGGGAGGGCCATGAGCAGTTCTTC
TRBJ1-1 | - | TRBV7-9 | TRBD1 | CASSLDRGPPNTEAFF | TGTGCCAGCAGCTTAGACAGGGGGCCGCCGAACACTGAAGCTTTCTTT
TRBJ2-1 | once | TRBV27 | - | CASSLGRGSEQFF | TGTGCCAGCAGTCTGGGCAGAGGAAGTGAGCAGTTCTTC
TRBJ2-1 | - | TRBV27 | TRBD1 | CASSYGTGVNEQFF | TGTGCCAGCAGTTACGGGACAGGGGTCAATGAGCAGTTCTTC
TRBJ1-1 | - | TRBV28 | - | CASSAEQGNTEAFF | TGTGCCAGCAGTGCCGAACAGGGGAACACTGAAGCTTTCTTT